These T cell receptor beta chains were read from a single sample in a study of blood T cells in healthy people across ages. TCRdb called the 5' RACE reads again in MiXCR, with one record for every CDR3 protein. The sample includes more than 500,000 distinct CDR3 sequences, about 25% of them seen just once. Sample: blood. The receptors shown here come from a woman aged 70-85 years in good health. CDR3s include the opening cysteine and the closing phenylalanine or tryptophan. The order of the fields is CDR3 DNA, CDR3 protein, clone size, V gene, D gene, J gene, CDR3 length. The D gene is left open where the match is weak. A clone size is listed for some rows: how often the clone was seen (once, few, many), or a class if it is expanded.

TGTGCCAGCAGTTACGGTCTCTATGAAAAACTGTTTTTT | CASSYGLYEKLFF | - | TRBV6-6 | - | TRBJ1-4 | 13
TGCAGCCGTACTAGCGGGGGGTTGGATGAGCAGTTCTTC | CSRTSGGLDEQFF | - | TRBV29-1 | TRBD2 | TRBJ2-1 | 13
TGTGCCTGTGCCGGGACAACAAGGGATGAGCAGTTCTTC | CACAGTTRDEQFF | - | TRBV11-3 | - | TRBJ2-1 | 13
TGTGCCAGCAGTTCCCAGGGGGGCCAAGAGACCCAGTACTTC | CASSSQGGQETQYF | many | TRBV5-1 | - | TRBJ2-5 | 14
TGCAGTGCTAGAAGGGGACAGGGCTCCGAGCAGTACTTC | CSARRGQGSEQYF | - | TRBV20-1 | TRBD1 | TRBJ2-7 | 13
TGCAGTGTTCCGACAGGGTCGAGCCTCCGATCAAACTATGGCTACACCTTC | CSVPTGSSLRSNYGYTF | - | TRBV20-1 | TRBD1 | TRBJ1-2 | 17
TGTGCCAGCAGTTTGGGGGGACAGGGGTTGGCTTTCTTT | CASSLGGQGLAFF | - | TRBV5-4 | TRBD1 | TRBJ1-1 | 13
TGCAGTGCTAGAGACGCGGATGCAACTAATGAAAAACTGTTTTTT | CSARDADATNEKLFF | few | TRBV20-1 | - | TRBJ1-4 | 15
TGTGCCAGCAGCGCCCCGTCAGGGGCGGGGTTTTACAATGAGCAGTTCTTC | CASSAPSGAGFYNEQFF | - | TRBV9 | - | TRBJ2-1 | 17
TGTGCCAGCAGCTTGAGACTAGCGGGGGGATTTAGCACAGATACGCAGTATTTT | CASSLRLAGGFSTDTQYF | once | TRBV7-2 | TRBD2 | TRBJ2-3 | 18
TGTGCCAGCAGCCCCAACGGGGTGTCAGATACGCAGTATTTT | CASSPNGVSDTQYF | - | TRBV9 | - | TRBJ2-3 | 14
TGTGCCAGCAGCTTAGGGGGACAGGGGAATGAAAAACTGTTTTTT | CASSLGGQGNEKLFF | - | TRBV7-9 | TRBD1 | TRBJ1-4 | 15
TGTGCCAGCAGTTATCGACAGGGAGACACCATATATTTT | CASSYRQGDTIYF | many | TRBV6-6 | TRBD1 | TRBJ1-3 | 13
TGTGCCACCAGTGATTTTATGGGCTCTTTATTTCTTTATGGCTACACCTTC | CATSDFMGSLFLYGYTF | - | TRBV24-1 | - | TRBJ1-2 | 17
TGCAGTGCACCCCAGATGGGGAGAAACTATGGCTACACCTTC | CSAPQMGRNYGYTF | - | TRBV20-1 | - | TRBJ1-2 | 14
TGTGCCAGCAGTTGGGGGGTAGCAGGTACGCAGTATTTT | CASSWGVAGTQYF | - | TRBV12-3/TRBV12-4 | - | TRBJ2-3 | 13
TGCGCCAGCAGCCCGGGAGCCACCCGCTCAACTAATGAAAAACTGTTTTTT | CASSPGATRSTNEKLFF | few | TRBV5-1 | - | TRBJ1-4 | 17
TGCGCCAGCAGCCTTGAGCGGGGGTGGAATACGCAGTATTTT | CASSLERGWNTQYF | - | TRBV5-1 | TRBD2 | TRBJ2-3 | 14
TGCAGTGCCTTCCGGACAGGCGAAGCTTTCTTT | CSAFRTGEAFF | - | TRBV20-1 | TRBD1 | TRBJ1-1 | 11
TGTGCCAGCAGAACAACAGGGGCCCGCAATTTCGATACGCAGTATTTT | CASRTTGARNFDTQYF | - | TRBV6-2/TRBV6-3 | TRBD1 | TRBJ2-3 | 16
TGTGCCAGCACCGGACAGGGGAGGTTCTCAGAGACCCAGTACTTC | CASTGQGRFSETQYF | few | TRBV2 | TRBD1 | TRBJ2-5 | 15
TGTGCCACCAGTGACCCGCGGACTAGCGGGGATCAGTACTTC | CATSDPRTSGDQYF | few | TRBV24-1 | TRBD2 | TRBJ2-4 | 14
TGTGCCATCAGTGAGTCGGTGGCTAGCGGGGGATCAAGTTCTAGCACAGATACGCAGTATTTT | CAISESVASGGSSSSTDTQYF | few | TRBV10-3 | TRBD2 | TRBJ2-3 | 21
TGTGCCAGCAGCTTCGAGTTTTACGAGCAGTACTTC | CASSFEFYEQYF | few | TRBV7-9 | - | TRBJ2-7 | 12
TGCGCCAGCAGCTCACCTGACAGGGCAGGAGGGCAGTACTTC | CASSSPDRAGGQYF | - | TRBV5-1 | TRBD1 | TRBJ2-7 | 14
TGCAGTGCTAGTCCGGCAACCACTGAAGCTTTCTTT | CSASPATTEAFF | - | TRBV20-1 | - | TRBJ1-1 | 12
TGTGCCAGCAGCTTAGGGGGGGGCCGGACTGAAGCTCTCTTT | CASSLGGGRTEALF | - | TRBV7-2 | - | TRBJ1-1 | 14
TGTGCCATCAGTATTGACTGGGCTAGCGGGGGGTCTACAGATACGCAGTATTTT | CAISIDWASGGSTDTQYF | few | TRBV10-3 | TRBD2 | TRBJ2-3 | 18
TGTGCCAGCAGCTTAGGGAGGGCCGGGATAGTCCAAGAGACCCAGTACTTC | CASSLGRAGIVQETQYF | few | TRBV7-2 | - | TRBJ2-5 | 17
TGCAGTGCTCCGGTCCCTAGCGGGGGGTTAAAGGAGACCCAGTACTTC | CSAPVPSGGLKETQYF | few | TRBV20-1 | TRBD2 | TRBJ2-5 | 16
TGCAGTGCTGGGGACAGGGAGGTAGCCAAAAACATTCAGTACTTC | CSAGDREVAKNIQYF | - | TRBV20-1 | TRBD1 | TRBJ2-4 | 15
TGTGCCAGCAGCAAAGCGCAAATTTACGAGCAGTACTTC | CASSKAQIYEQYF | - | TRBV21-1 | - | TRBJ2-7 | 13
TGTGCCAGCAGCTTCCACGCTAGTTCCTACGAGCAGTACTTC | CASSFHASSYEQYF | few | TRBV11-3 | - | TRBJ2-7 | 14